A selection of T cell receptor beta chains follows, all from one sample in a study of T cell responses to AZD1222 COVID-19 vaccine. Assay: immunoSEQ multiplex PCR; the TCRdb copy retains only in-frame clones and omits some. The sample carries about 120,000 clones, roughly 88% recorded once. Here the sequenced sample was peripheral blood, taken on day 0 of AZD1222 vaccination. The receptors were gathered from an adult in good health. Both conserved end residues are part of each CDR3. Fields, in order: clone size, D gene, V gene, J gene, CDR3 protein, CDR3 DNA. A D gene is named only where the DNA matches it firmly. Rows may omit the clone size; those that give it use once, few, many or a size class.

.	.	TRBV11-2	TRBJ1-1	CASSPGRQSTEAFF	TGTGCCAGCAGCCCGGGCCGGCAATCCACTGAAGCTTTCTTT
once	.	TRBV6-2/TRBV6-3	TRBJ1-3	CASSRNAEGLGGNTIYF	TGTGCCAGCAGCCGGAATGCCGAGGGATTGGGAGGAAACACCATATATTTT
once	TRBD1	TRBV5-6	TRBJ2-2	CASSPTIKRTGENTGELFF	TGTGCCAGCAGCCCGACGATTAAACGGACAGGCGAGAACACCGGGGAGCTGTTTTTT
.	.	TRBV18	TRBJ2-7	CASSPYSGANSYEQYF	TGTGCCAGCTCACCGTACTCAGGGGCTAACAGCTACGAGCAGTACTTC
.	.	TRBV12-3/TRBV12-4	TRBJ1-5	CASARGGNQPQHF	TGTGCCTCAGCCCGAGGAGGTAATCAGCCCCAGCATTTT
.	.	TRBV6-2/TRBV6-3	TRBJ1-5	CASSYSIGGTDDQPQHF	TGTGCCAGCAGTTACTCGATTGGGGGTACGGATGATCAGCCCCAGCATTTT
.	.	TRBV5-1	TRBJ2-1	CASSLDGRGGYNEQFF	TGCGCCAGCAGCTTGGACGGCAGGGGAGGGTACAATGAGCAGTTCTTC
once	.	TRBV7-3	TRBJ2-2	CASSRSGPNTGELFF	TGTGCCAGCAGCCGTTCTGGGCCTAACACCGGGGAGCTGTTTTTT
.	.	TRBV9	TRBJ2-2	CASSPSTGELFF	TGTGCCAGCAGCCCCAGCACCGGGGAGCTGTTTTTT
.	.	TRBV6-1	TRBJ2-1	CASREGGTLLYNEQFF	TGTGCCAGCAGAGAAGGAGGGACGCTGCTCTACAATGAGCAGTTCTTC
few	.	TRBV5-1	TRBJ1-4	CASSFNNPKEKLFF	TGCGCCAGCAGCTTTAACAACCCCAAAGAAAAACTGTTTTTT
.	TRBD1	TRBV6-5	TRBJ1-5	CASRQQGASNQPQHF	TGTGCCAGCAGACAACAGGGGGCGAGCAATCAGCCCCAGCATTTT
.	.	TRBV5-6	TRBJ1-2	CASSLLRFDDGANYGYTF	TGTGCCAGCAGCTTGTTACGATTCGACGACGGAGCTAACTATGGCTACACCTTC
.	.	TRBV6-2/TRBV6-3	TRBJ1-1	CASSQVDRSDTEAFF	TGTGCCAGCAGCCAGGTGGATCGTTCGGACACTGAAGCTTTCTTT
.	.	TRBV5-5	TRBJ1-1	CASSLTGWTEAFF	TGTGCCAGCAGTCTCACAGGGTGGACTGAAGCTTTCTTT
.	.	TRBV14	TRBJ2-1	CASSLLGSSYNEQFF	TGTGCCAGCAGCCTACTCGGGAGCTCCTACAATGAGCAGTTCTTC
.	TRBD1	TRBV7-2	TRBJ2-7	CASSEQTGALGEQYF	TGTGCCAGCAGCGAGCAGACAGGGGCCCTTGGTGAGCAGTACTTC
.	TRBD2	TRBV5-1	TRBJ2-7	CASSSGTSEYYEQYF	TGCGCCAGCAGCTCCGGGACTAGCGAATACTACGAGCAGTACTTC
.	TRBD1	TRBV4-3	TRBJ1-2	CASSEGVQGAGYGYTF	TGCGCCAGCAGCGAAGGAGTCCAGGGGGCTGGGTATGGCTACACCTTC
.	.	TRBV25-1	TRBJ1-1	CASSGQVNTEAFF	TGTGCCAGCAGTGGACAGGTGAACACTGAAGCTTTCTTT
.	.	TRBV27	TRBJ2-3	CASNEGGWADTQYF	TGTGCCAGCAATGAAGGGGGGTGGGCAGATACGCAGTATTTT
.	.	TRBV24-1	TRBJ2-1	CATSGEGNSYNEQFF	TGTGCCACCAGTGGAGAAGGGAACTCCTACAATGAGCAGTTCTTC
few	.	TRBV4-3	TRBJ2-6	CASSQDQGTGANVLTF	TGCGCCAGCAGCCAAGATCAGGGTACTGGGGCCAACGTCCTGACTTTC
.	.	TRBV7-9	TRBJ2-1	CASSLAGQVSNEQFF	TGTGCCAGCAGCCTAGCGGGACAGGTATCCAATGAGCAGTTCTTC
.	.	TRBV4-3	TRBJ1-2	CASSQDRTGTGGYTF	TGCGCCAGCAGCCAAGATCGCACAGGGACGGGGGGCTACACCTTC
.	TRBD1	TRBV6-2/TRBV6-3	TRBJ1-2	CASSPGQGTVLYGYTF	TGTGCCAGCAGTCCGGGACAGGGGACCGTTCTCTATGGCTACACCTTC